The 11 T cell receptor beta chains below come from one sample, sequenced in a study of technical replicates of blood from several donors. TCRdb's copy holds only in-frame clones and misses some; the assay was immunoSEQ multiplex PCR. The sample includes tens of thousands of clones, 93% of them seen just once. The sample consisted of T cells isolated from PBMCs. The receptor source for this set is a human donor in good health.

The V gene is TRBV4-1, the J gene TRBJ2-7; TRBD2 agrees at 7 bases. CDR1 is MGHRA and CDR2 is YSYEKL in the germline V gene. V shed 1 base and J 7 bases; nucleotides not matched to a gene: 10. The CDR3 length is 15 residues. The chain's CDR3 is CASSQGVAGEGEQYF. The CDR3 DNA sequence: TGCGCCAGCAGCCAAGGAGTTGCGGGAGAAGGGGAGCAGTACTTC.

The J gene is TRBJ1-1, the V gene TRBV7-9; D might be TRBD1 (5 bases). This CDR3 spans 14 amino acids. Trimming cost V 5 bases and J 1 base, with 11 bases left between them. Germline lookup yields CDR1 SEHNR and CDR2 FQNEAQ (reference sequence). The CDR3 region is CASSQEQGNTEAFF. CDR3 sequence (DNA): TGTGCCAGCAGCCAAGAGCAGGGGAACACTGAAGCTTTCTTT.

The chain uses TRBV7-6 and TRBJ2-5, with D unclear. In germline, CDR1 is SGHVS, CDR2 FNYEAQ. The CDR3 contains 12 residues. Trimming took off 5 bases at V and 5 bases at J, with 9 bases between the two ends. The CDR3 sequence is CASSNPVETQYF. CDR3 coding DNA: TGTGCCAGCAGCAATCCCGTGGAGACCCAGTACTTC.

This clone was observed a few times. The chain has TRBV6-5 and TRBJ1-5; TRBD1 is a possible D gene (5 bases). The CDR3 is made up of 13 amino acids. The ends were cut back, 8 bases at V and 3 bases at J, with 11 bases in the middle. Germline loops: CDR1 MNHEY, CDR2 SVGAGI. The CDR3 is CASAGGHNQPQHF. DNA for the CDR3: TGTGCCAGCGCGGGGGGTCACAATCAGCCCCAGCATTTT.

This chain joins TRBV9 and TRBJ1-5; D is undetermined. V shed 0 bases and J shed 7 bases, with 8 bases lying between them. This CDR3 region has 13 residues. Germline CDR1 is SGDLS and CDR2 is YYNGEE. The CDR3 is CASSVDPGQPQHF. CDR3 in DNA: TGTGCCAGCAGCGTAGATCCGGGACAGCCCCAGCATTTT. The full variable domain, with the rest looked up from reference TRBV9 and TRBJ1-5, is DSGVTQTPKHLITATGQRVTLRCSPRSGDLSVYWYQQSLDQGLQFLIQYYNGEERAKGNILERFSAQQFPDLHSELNLSSLELGDSALYFCASSVDPGQPQHFGDGTRLSIL.

The chain recombines TRBV5-6 with TRBJ1-1; D is unclear. The CDR3 covers 13 residues. Germline V lookup: CDR1 SGHDT, CDR2 YYEEEE. V lost 0 bases to trimming and J lost 4 bases, with 7 bases between them. DNA of the CDR3: TGTGCCAGCAGCTTGGCCCCCCGCACTGAAGCTTTCTTT. Its protein product is CASSLAPRTEAFF.

This chain connects TRBV2 to TRBJ2-2, with 12 bases that match TRBD1. Germline V lookup: CDR1 SNHLY, CDR2 FYNNEI. Germline trimming cut 4 bases from V and 4 bases from J; bases unmatched to any gene: 4. The CDR3 has 16 residues. Written as DNA, the CDR3 is TGTGCCAGCAGTGCCCGGGACAGGGGGCCCACCGGGGAGCTGTTTTTT. Its translation is CASSARDRGPTGELFF.

The gene calls are TRBV12-5 and TRBJ1-5; 10 bases are a match to TRBD1. The CDR3 consists of 16 residues. V shed 2 bases, J shed 6 bases, and the junction held 7 bases outside the gene matches. Looked up from germline, CDR1 is LGHNT and CDR2 is FRNRAP. The CDR3 spells CASGLHGTGVSQPQHF. In DNA form, the CDR3 reads TGTGCTAGTGGTTTGCATGGGACAGGGGTTTCTCAGCCCCAGCATTTT. The full variable domain, in which reference TRBV12-5 and TRBJ1-5 provide the parts outside the CDR3, is DARVTQTPRHKVTEMGQEVTMRCQPILGHNTVFWYRQTMMQGLELLAYFRNRAPLDDSGMPKDRFSAEMPDATLATLKIQPSEPRDSAVYFCASGLHGTGVSQPQHFGDGTRLSIL.

The chain links TRBV12-5 to TRBJ1-1; no reliable D call. Trimming removed 4 bases at V and 0 bases at J, with 6 bases between. Looked up from germline, CDR1 is LGHNT and CDR2 is FRNRAP. The CDR3 extends over 13 amino acids. CDR3 residues: CASGSRLNTEAFF. CDR3 sequence (DNA): TGTGCTAGTGGTTCCAGGTTGAACACTGAAGCTTTCTTT.

V and J are TRBV11-1 and TRBJ1-4; 9 positions match TRBD1. Losses at the gene ends were 6 bases for V and 4 bases for J; bases not matched to a gene: 6. The CDR3 is 15 amino acids. Germline V gives CDR1 SGHAT, CDR2 FQDESV (reference sequence). The CDR3 region is CASRKGQGDNEKLFF. The CDR3 nucleotides are TGTGCCAGCAGGAAGGGACAGGGCGATAATGAAAAACTGTTTTTT.

CDR3 in amino acids: CASSEGASEAYGYTF. In nucleotides, the CDR3 is TGTGCCAGCAGTGAAGGGGCCTCGGAAGCCTATGGCTACACCTTC. The V gene is TRBV6-1, the J gene TRBJ1-2; D ambiguous. Germline loops: CDR1 MNHNS, CDR2 SASEGT. This CDR3 is built from 15 residues. V lost 1 base and J 4 bases, leaving 13 bases between the germline ends.